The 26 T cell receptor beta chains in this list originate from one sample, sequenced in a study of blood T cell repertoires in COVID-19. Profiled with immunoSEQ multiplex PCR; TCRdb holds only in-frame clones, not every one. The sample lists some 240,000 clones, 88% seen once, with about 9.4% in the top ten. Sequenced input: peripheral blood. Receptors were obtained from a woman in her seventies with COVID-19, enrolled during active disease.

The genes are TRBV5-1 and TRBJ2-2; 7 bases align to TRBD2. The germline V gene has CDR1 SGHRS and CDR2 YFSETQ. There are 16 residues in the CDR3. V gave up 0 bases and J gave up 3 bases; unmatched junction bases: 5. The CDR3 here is CASSLAASGYTGELFF. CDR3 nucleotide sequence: TGCGCCAGCAGCTTGGCCGCTAGCGGCTACACCGGGGAGCTGTTTTTT.

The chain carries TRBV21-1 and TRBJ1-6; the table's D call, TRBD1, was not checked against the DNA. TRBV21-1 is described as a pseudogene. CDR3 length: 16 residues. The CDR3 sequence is CASKPKRDRVDSPLHF. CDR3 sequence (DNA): TGTGCCAGCAAACCGAAGAGGGACAGGGTGGATTCACCCCTCCACTTT.

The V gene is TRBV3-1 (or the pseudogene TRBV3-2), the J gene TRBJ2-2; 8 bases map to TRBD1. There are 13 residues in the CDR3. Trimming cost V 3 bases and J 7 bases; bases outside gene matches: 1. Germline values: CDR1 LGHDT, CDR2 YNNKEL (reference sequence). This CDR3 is CASSQTGVGELFF. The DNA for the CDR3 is TGTGCCAGCAGCCAGACAGGGGTCGGGGAGCTGTTTTTT.

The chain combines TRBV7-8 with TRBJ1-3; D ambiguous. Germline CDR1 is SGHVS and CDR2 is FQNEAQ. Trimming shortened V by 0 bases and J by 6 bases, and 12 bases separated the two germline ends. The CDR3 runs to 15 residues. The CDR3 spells CASSLAGPSQNTIYF. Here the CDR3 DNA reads TGTGCCAGCAGCTTAGCGGGCCCTTCCCAAAACACCATATATTTT.

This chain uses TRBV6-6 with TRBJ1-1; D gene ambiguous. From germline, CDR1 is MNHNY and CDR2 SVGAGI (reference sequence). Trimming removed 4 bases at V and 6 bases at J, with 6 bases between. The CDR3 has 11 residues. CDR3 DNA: TGTGCCAGCAGTTGGGGAGCTGAAGCTTTCTTT. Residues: CASSWGAEAFF.

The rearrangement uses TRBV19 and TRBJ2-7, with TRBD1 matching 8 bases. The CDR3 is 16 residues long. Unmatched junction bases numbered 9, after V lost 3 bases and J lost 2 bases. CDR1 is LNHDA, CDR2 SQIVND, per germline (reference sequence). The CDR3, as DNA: TGTGCCAGTAGTATCAGGGGGCAGGGACGAGCCTACGAGCAGTACTTC. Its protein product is CASSIRGQGRAYEQYF.

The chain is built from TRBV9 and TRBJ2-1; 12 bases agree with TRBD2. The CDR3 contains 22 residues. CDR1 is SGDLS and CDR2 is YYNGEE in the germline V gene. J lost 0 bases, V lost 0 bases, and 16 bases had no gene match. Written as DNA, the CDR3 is TGTGCCAGCAGCGTAGGTTCTGGGTGGGGGCTAGCGGGAGGGAGCTCCTACAATGAGCAGTTCTTC. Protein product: CASSVGSGWGLAGGSSYNEQFF.

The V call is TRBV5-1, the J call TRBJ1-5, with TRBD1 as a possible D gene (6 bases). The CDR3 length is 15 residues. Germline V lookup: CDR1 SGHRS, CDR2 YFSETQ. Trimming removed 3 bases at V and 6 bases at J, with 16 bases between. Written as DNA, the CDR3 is TGCGCCAGCAGCTACGACGTAGGGGGGGTTCAGCCCCAGCATTTT. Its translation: CASSYDVGGVQPQHF.

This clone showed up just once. The CDR3 loop is CASSQTDSHEQYF. CDR3 DNA sequence: TGTGCCAGCAGCCAAACAGACAGCCACGAGCAGTACTTC. V and J are TRBV3-1 (or the pseudogene TRBV3-2) and TRBJ2-7; D is possibly TRBD1 (5 bases). V was trimmed by 2 bases and J by 5 bases, leaving 10 bases between them. The CDR3 is 13 amino acids. Germline V gives CDR1 LGHDT, CDR2 YNNKEL (reference sequence).

The CDR3: CASSQGTGREKLFF. CDR3 sequence (DNA): TGTGCCAGCAGCCAAGGGACAGGGCGCGAAAAACTGTTTTTT. The chain is built from TRBV3-1 (or the pseudogene TRBV3-2) and TRBJ1-4; 8 bases match TRBD1. CDR3 length: 14 residues. CDR1 and CDR2 from the germline V gene are LGHDT and YNNKEL (reference sequence). V trimming: 1 base; J trimming: 8 bases; junction bases outside the gene matches: 3.

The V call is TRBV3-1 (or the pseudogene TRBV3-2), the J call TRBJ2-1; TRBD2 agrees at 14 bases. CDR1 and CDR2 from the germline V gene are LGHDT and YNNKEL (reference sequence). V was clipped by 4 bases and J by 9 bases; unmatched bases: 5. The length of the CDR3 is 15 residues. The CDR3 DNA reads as TGTGCCAGCAGCCTGGGACTAGCGGGAGCAGGTGAGCAGTTCTTC. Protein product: CASSLGLAGAGEQFF.

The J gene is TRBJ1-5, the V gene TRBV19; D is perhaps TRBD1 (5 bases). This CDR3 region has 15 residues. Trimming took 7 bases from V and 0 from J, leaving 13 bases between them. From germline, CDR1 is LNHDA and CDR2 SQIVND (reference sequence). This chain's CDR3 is CASTFGARSNQPQHF. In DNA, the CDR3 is TGTGCCAGTACCTTTGGGGCCCGTAGCAATCAGCCCCAGCATTTT.

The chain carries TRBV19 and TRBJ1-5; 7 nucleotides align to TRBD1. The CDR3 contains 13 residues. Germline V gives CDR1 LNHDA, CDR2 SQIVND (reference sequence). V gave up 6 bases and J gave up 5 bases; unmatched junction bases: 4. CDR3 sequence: CASSPDRDQPQHF. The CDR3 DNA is TGTGCCAGTAGCCCCGACAGGGATCAGCCCCAGCATTTT.

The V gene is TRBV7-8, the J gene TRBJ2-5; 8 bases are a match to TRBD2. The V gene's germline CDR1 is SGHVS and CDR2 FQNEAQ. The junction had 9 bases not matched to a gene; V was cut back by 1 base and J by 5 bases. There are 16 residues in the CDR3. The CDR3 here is CASSLEGLGGVETQYF. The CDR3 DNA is TGTGCCAGCAGCTTAGAGGGACTAGGTGGGGTGGAGACCCAGTACTTC.

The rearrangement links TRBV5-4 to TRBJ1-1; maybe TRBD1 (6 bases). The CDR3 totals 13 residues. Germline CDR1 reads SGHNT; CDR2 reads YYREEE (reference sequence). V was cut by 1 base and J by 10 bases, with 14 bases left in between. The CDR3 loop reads CASSLRWGGGAFF. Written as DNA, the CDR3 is TGTGCCAGCAGCTTGCGTTGGGGAGGGGGAGCTTTCTTT.

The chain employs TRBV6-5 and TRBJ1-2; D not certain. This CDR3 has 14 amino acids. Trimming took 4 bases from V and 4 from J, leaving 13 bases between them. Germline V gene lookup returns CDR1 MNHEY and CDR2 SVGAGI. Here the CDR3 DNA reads TGTGCCAGCAGTTTGGAGAGCCTCAGCTATGGCTACACCTTC. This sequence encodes CASSLESLSYGYTF.

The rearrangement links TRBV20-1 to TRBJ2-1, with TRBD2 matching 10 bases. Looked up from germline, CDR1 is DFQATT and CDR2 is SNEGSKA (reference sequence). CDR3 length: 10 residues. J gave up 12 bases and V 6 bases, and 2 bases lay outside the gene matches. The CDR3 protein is CSARTSGQFF. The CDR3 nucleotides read TGCAGTGCCAGGACTAGCGGGCAGTTCTTC.

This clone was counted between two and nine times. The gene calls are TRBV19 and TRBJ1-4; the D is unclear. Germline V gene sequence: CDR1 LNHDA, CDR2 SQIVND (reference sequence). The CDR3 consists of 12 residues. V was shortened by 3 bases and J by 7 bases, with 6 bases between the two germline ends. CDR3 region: CASSIRGEKLFF. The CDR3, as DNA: TGTGCCAGTAGTATTCGGGGTGAAAAACTGTTTTTT.

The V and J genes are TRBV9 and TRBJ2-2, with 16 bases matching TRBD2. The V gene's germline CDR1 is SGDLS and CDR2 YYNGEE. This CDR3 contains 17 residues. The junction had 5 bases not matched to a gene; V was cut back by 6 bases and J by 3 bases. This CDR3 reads CASTGTSGRAHTGELFF. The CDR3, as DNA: TGTGCCAGCACCGGGACTAGCGGGAGGGCCCACACCGGGGAGCTGTTTTTT.

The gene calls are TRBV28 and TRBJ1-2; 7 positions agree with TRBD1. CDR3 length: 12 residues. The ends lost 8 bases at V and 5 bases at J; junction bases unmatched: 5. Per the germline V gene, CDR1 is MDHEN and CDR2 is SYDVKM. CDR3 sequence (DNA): TGTGCCAGCTCCGGGACAGCTTATGGCTACACCTTC. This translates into CASSGTAYGYTF.

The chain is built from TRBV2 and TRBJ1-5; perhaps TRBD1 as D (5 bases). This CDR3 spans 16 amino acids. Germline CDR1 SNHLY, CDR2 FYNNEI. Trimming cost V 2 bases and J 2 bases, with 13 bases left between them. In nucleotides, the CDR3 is TGTGCCAGCAGTGAATATAGGGGAATGCGCAATCAGCCCCAGCATTTT. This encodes CASSEYRGMRNQPQHF.

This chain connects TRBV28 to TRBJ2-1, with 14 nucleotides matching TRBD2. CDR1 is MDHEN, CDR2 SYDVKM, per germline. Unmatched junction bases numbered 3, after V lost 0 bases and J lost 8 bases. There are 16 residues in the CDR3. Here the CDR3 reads CASSLWGTSGRDEQFF. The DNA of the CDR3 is TGTGCCAGCAGTTTATGGGGGACTAGCGGGAGAGATGAGCAGTTCTTC.

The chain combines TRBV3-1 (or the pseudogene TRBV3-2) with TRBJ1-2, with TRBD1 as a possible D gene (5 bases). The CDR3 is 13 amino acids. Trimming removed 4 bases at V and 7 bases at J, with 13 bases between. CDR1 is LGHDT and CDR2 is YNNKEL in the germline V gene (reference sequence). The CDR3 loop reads CASSLARVGGYTF. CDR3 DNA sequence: TGTGCCAGCAGCCTGGCCAGGGTGGGTGGCTACACCTTC.

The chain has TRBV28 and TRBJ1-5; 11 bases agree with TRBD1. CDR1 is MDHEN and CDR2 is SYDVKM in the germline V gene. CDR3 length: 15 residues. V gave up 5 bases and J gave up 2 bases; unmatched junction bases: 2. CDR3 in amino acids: CASSPGQGGNQPQHF. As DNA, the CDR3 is TGTGCCAGCAGTCCGGGACAGGGGGGCAATCAGCCCCAGCATTTT. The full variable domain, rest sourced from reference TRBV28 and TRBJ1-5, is DVKVTQSSRYLVKRTGEKVFLECVQDMDHENMFWYRQDPGLGLRLIYFSYDVKMKEKGDIPEGYSVSREKKERFSLILESASTNQTSMYLCASSPGQGGNQPQHFGDGTRLSIL.

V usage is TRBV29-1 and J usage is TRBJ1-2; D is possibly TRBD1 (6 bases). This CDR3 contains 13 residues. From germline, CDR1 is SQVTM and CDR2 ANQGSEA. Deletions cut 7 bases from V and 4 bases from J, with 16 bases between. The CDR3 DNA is TGCAGCGCCCGCGCCGGACAGATCTATGGCTACACCTTC. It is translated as CSARAGQIYGYTF.

The DNA of the CDR3 is TGTGCCAGCAGCATCCGGGATTCCAATCAGCCCCAGCATTTT. The encoded protein is CASSIRDSNQPQHF. The chain carries TRBV27 and TRBJ1-5; D is undetermined. CDR3 length: 14 amino acids. The V and J ends lost 6 bases and 3 bases respectively, with 12 bases between them. The germline CDR1 and CDR2 sequences are MNHEY and SMNVEV (reference sequence).